The present T cell receptor (beta chain) was sequenced within a study of control samples from healthy donors and cancer patients. V lost 4 bases and J lost 5; bases outside the gene matches: 8. Germline loops: CDR1 SGHTS, CDR2 YDEGEE. The CDR3 length is 15 residues. Sequencing was performed with immunoSEQ multiplex PCR; in TCRdb, only in-frame clones are kept and a portion is missing. The sample holds some 130,000 clones, more than 85% seen once. The sample taken for sequencing was blood. This chain links TRBV5-8 with TRBJ2-5, with 10 bases lining up with TRBD1. The receptor was isolated from a woman aged 30 to 39 in good health. Here the CDR3 reads CASSQGTGDSETQYF. For the CDR3, the DNA is TGTGCCAGCAGCCAAGGGACAGGGGATTCCGAGACCCAGTACTTC.